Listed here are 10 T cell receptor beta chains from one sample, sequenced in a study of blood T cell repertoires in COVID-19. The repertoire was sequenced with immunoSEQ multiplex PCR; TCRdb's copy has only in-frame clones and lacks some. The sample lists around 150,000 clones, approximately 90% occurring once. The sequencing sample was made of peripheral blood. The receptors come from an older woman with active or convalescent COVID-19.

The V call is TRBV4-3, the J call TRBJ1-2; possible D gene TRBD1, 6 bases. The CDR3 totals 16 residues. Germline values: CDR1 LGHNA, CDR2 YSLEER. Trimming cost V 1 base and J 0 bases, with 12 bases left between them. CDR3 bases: TGCGCCAGCAGCCAAGCGCTTTGGACAGCTAACTATGGCTACACCTTC. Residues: CASSQALWTANYGYTF.

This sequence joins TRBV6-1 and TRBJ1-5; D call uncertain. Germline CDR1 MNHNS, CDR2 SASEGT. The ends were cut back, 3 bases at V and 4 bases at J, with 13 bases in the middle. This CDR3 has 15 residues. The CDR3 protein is CASSESSVENQPQHF. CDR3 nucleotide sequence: TGTGCCAGCAGTGAGTCGAGTGTTGAGAATCAGCCCCAGCATTTT.

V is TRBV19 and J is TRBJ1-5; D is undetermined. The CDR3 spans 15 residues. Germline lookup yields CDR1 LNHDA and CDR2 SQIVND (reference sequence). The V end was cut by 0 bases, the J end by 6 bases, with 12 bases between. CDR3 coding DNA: TGTGCCAGTAGTATAGACGGCGGGTGGACTCAGCCCCAGCATTTT. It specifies CASSIDGGWTQPQHF.

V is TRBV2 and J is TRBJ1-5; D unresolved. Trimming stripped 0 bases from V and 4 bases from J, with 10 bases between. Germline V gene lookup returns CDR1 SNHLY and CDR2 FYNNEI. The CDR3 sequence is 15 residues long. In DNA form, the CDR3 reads TGTGCCAGCAGTGAAGCTAGTCCCCGGAATCAGCCCCAGCATTTT. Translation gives CASSEASPRNQPQHF.

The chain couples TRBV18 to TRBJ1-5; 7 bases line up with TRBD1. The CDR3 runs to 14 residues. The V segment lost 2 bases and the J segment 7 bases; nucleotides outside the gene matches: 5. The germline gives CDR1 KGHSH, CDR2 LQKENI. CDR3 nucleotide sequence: TGTGCCAGCTCACCAACAGGGGCGAACCAGCCCCAGCATTTT. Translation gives CASSPTGANQPQHF.

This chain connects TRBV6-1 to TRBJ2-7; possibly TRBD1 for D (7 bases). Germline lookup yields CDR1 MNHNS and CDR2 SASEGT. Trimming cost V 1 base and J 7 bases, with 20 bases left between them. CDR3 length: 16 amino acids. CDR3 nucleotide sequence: TGTGCCAGCAGTGAAGGCCGGGACAGTGGCGCGGGGGAGCAGTACTTC. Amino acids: CASSEGRDSGAGEQYF.

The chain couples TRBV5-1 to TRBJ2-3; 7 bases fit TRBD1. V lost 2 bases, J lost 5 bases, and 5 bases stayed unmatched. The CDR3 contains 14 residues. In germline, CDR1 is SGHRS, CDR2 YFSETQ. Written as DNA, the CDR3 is TGCGCCAGCAGCTTAGGGGGCGCAATAGATACGCAGTATTTT. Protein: CASSLGGAIDTQYF.

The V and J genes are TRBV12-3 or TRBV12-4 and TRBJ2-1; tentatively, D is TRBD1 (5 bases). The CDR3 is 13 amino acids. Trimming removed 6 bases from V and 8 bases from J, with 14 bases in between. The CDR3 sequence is CASRPAAGHEQFF. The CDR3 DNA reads TGTGCCAGCAGGCCCGCCGCAGGGCATGAGCAGTTCTTC.

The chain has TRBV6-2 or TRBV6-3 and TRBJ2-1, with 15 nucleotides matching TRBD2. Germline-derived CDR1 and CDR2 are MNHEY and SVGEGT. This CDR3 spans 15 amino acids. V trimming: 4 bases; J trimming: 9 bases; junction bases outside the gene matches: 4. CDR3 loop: CASSSGLAGGSEQFF. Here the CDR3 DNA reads TGTGCCAGCAGTTCGGGACTAGCGGGGGGCTCTGAGCAGTTCTTC.

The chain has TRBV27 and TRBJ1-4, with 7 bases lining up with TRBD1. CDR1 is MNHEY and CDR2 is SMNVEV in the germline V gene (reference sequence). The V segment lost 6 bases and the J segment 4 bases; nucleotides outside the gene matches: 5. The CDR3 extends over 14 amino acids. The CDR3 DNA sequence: TGTGCCAGCAGAAGGACAGGACGTAATGAAAAACTGTTTTTT. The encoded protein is CASRRTGRNEKLFF. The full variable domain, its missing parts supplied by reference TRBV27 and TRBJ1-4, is EAQVTQNPRYLITVTGKKLTVTCSQNMNHEYMSWYRQDPGLGLRQIYYSMNVEVTDKGDVPEGYKVSRKEKRNFPLILESPSPNQTSLYFCASRRTGRNEKLFFGSGTQLSVL.